This T cell receptor (beta chain) was identified during a study of radiation and T cells in renal cell carcinoma. Findings and limits, study-wide: Without pretreatment biopsies, baseline tumor clonotype presence was undetermined. From baseline, blood top tumor clonotypes peaked at 2 weeks post-radiation.

As to this clone: Antigen: not known.

Time point given: baseline pretreatment blood. Treatment specified: 15 Gy SBRT to primary tumor, nephrectomy 4 weeks later. This renal cell carcinoma was of the clear cell type. V lost 2 bases and J lost 2, with 11 bases in between. Per germline, CDR1 SEHNR and CDR2 FQNEAQ (reference sequence). The CDR3 is 15 amino acids. Clones were sequenced by immunoSEQ multiplex PCR, and TCRdb holds only the in-frame ones, with some missing. The table has around 140,000 clones, about 88% seen once. The source material was blood, sampled from a patient whose treatment included radiotherapy and nephrectomy. The sequence came from a woman aged 70-85 years with renal cell carcinoma. The rearrangement uses TRBV7-9 and TRBJ2-3, with D possibly matching TRBD1 (6 bases). The CDR3 DNA sequence: TGTGCCAGCAGCTTAACCGGACAGAACACAGATACGCAGTATTTT. Translated, it gives CASSLTGQNTDTQYF.